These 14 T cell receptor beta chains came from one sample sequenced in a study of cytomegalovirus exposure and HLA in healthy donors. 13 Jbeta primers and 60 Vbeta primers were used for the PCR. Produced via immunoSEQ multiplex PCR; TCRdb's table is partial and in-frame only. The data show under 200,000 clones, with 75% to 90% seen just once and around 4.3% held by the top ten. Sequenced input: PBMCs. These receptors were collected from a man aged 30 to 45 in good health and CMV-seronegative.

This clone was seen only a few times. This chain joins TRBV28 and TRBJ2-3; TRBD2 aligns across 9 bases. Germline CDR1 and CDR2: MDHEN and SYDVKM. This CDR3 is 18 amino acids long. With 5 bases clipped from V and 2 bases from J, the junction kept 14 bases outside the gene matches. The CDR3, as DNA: TGTGCCAGCAGTCCCTCGGGAGCGGGCGGGGGGGACACAGATACGCAGTATTTT. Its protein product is CASSPSGAGGGDTDTQYF.

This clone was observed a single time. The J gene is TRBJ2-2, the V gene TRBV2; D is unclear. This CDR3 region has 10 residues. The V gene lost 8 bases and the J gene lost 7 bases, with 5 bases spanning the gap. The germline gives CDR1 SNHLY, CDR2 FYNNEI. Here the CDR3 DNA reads TGTGCCAGCGAGGACGGGGAGCTGTTTTTT. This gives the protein CASEDGELFF.

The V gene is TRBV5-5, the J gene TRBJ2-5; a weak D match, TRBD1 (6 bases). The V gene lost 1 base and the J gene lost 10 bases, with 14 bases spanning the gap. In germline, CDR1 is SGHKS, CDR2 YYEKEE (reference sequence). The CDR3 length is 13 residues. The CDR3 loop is CASSLSDSVLQYF. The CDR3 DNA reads TGTGCCAGCAGCTTGTCGGACAGCGTCCTCCAGTACTTC.

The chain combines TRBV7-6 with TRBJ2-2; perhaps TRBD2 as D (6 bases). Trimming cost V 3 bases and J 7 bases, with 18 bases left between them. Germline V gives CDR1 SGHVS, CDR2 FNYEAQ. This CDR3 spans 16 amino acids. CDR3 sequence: CASSFLPSVNLGELFF. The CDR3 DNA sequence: TGTGCCAGCAGCTTCCTACCTAGCGTTAACCTCGGGGAGCTGTTTTTT.

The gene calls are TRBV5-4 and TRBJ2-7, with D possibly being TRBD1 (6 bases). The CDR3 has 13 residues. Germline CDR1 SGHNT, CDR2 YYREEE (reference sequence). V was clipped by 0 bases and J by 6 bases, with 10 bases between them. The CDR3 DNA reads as TGTGCCAGCAGCTTGGATGGGGGCCTCGAGCAGTACTTC. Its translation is CASSLDGGLEQYF.

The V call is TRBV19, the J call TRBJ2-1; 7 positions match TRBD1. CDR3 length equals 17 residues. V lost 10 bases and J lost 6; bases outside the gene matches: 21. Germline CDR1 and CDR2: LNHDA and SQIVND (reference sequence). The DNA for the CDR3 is TGTGCCACCCAGGGGGAAGTTTCAGGGGGAAGTTTCAATGAGCAGTTCTTC. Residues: CATQGEVSGGSFNEQFF.

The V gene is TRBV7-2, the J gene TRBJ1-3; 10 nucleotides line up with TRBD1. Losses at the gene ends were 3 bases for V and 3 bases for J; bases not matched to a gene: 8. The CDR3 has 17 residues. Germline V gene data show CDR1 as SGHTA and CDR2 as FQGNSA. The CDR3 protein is CASSFIPTGGYGNTIYF. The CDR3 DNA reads TGTGCCAGCAGCTTTATCCCGACAGGGGGCTATGGAAACACCATATATTTT.

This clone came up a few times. CDR3 sequence: CASSYRGSNTEAFF. DNA for the CDR3: TGTGCCAGCAGCTACAGGGGGTCGAACACTGAAGCTTTCTTT. The chain combines TRBV6-6 with TRBJ1-1, with TRBD1 matching over 8 bases. Trimming took 6 bases from V and 1 from J; bases not matched to a gene: 4. CDR1 MNHNY and CDR2 SVGAGI come from the germline V gene (reference sequence). The CDR3 loop spans 14 amino acids.

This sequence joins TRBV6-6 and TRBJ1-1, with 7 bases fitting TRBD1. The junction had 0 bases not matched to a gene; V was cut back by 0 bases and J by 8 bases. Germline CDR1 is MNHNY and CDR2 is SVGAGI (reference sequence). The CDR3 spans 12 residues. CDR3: CASSYSGQEAFF. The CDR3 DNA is TGTGCCAGCAGTTACTCGGGACAGGAAGCTTTCTTT.

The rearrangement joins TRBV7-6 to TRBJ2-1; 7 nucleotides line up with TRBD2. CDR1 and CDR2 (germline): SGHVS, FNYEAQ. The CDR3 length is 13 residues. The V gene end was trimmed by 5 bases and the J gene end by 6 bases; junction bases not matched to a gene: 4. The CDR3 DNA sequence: TGTGCCAGCAGCAAGGGAGGGCCCAATGAGCAGTTCTTC. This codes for CASSKGGPNEQFF.

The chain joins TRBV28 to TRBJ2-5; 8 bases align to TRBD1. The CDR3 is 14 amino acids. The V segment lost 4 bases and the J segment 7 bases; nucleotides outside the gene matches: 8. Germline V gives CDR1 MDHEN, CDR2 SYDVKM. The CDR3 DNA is TGTGCCAGCAGTTCCAGACTCAGGGGGCGGACCCAGTACTTC. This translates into CASSSRLRGRTQYF.

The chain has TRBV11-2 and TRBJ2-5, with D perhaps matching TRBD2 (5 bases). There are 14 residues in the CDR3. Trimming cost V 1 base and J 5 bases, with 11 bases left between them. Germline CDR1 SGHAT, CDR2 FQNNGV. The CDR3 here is CASSLAVRGETQYF. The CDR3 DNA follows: TGTGCCAGCAGCTTAGCTGTACGAGGGGAGACCCAGTACTTC.

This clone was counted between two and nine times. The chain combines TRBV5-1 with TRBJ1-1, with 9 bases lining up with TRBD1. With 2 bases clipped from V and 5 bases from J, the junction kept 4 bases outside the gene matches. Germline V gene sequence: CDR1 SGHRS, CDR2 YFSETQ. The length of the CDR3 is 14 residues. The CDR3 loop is CASSLGTGRTEAFF. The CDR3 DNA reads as TGCGCCAGCAGCTTAGGGACAGGGAGGACTGAAGCTTTCTTT.

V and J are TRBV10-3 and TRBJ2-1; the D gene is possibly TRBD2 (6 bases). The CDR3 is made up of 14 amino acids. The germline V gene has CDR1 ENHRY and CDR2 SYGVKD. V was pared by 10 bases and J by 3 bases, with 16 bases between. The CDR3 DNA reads TGTGCCACCGGGGGATTGGAGTTCTACAATGAGCAGTTCTTC. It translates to CATGGLEFYNEQFF.